A selection of T cell receptor beta chains follows, all from one sample in a study of shared clonotypes between healthy human individuals. Measured with immunoSEQ multiplex PCR; TCRdb has only the in-frame clones, and not every one. This table holds 600,000 to 750,000 clones, roughly 72% found once. What was sequenced was memory CD4+ T cells sorted from blood. All receptors come from a woman aged 25 to 45 in good health. Each CDR3 is given with its conserved first and last residue. D genes are given only for firm matches. Some rows mark clone size as missing; the rest say once, few, many or name a class of expanded clone.

j_call	clone_size	d_call	v_call	cdr3_aa	cdr3_nt
TRBJ1-3	NA	TRBD1	TRBV18	CASSPRDRVSGNTIYF	TGTGCCAGCTCACCCCGGGACAGGGTCTCTGGAAACACCATATATTTT
TRBJ1-2	NA	NA	TRBV11-2	CASSQGTPNYGYTF	TGTGCCAGCAGCCAAGGAACCCCGAACTATGGCTACACCTTC
TRBJ2-7	once	NA	TRBV5-4	CASSSKDREGYEQYF	TGTGCCAGCAGCTCTAAAGACAGGGAGGGATACGAGCAGTACTTC
TRBJ2-2	NA	TRBD1	TRBV7-7	CATLDRVSTGELFF	TGTGCCACACTAGACAGGGTTAGCACCGGGGAGCTGTTTTTT
TRBJ2-7	few	NA	TRBV5-1	CASSLAQGRSGEQYF	TGCGCCAGCAGCTTGGCCCAGGGGAGGTCGGGGGAGCAGTACTTC
TRBJ2-7	NA	NA	TRBV29-1	CSVVDGAYEQYF	TGCAGCGTTGTTGACGGTGCCTACGAGCAGTACTTC
TRBJ2-4	NA	NA	TRBV7-8	CASSLRGALGKNIQYF	TGTGCCAGCAGCTTAAGGGGGGCCCTCGGCAAAAACATTCAGTACTTC
TRBJ1-5	few	NA	TRBV28	CASSSTGLQPQHF	TGTGCCAGCAGCTCAACAGGGTTGCAGCCCCAGCATTTT
TRBJ1-2	NA	NA	TRBV5-1	CASRESLNANYGYTF	TGCGCCAGCCGAGAAAGCTTAAACGCTAACTATGGCTACACCTTC
TRBJ2-1	NA	NA	TRBV5-7	CASSWPSLAPSSYNEQFF	TGTGCCAGCAGCTGGCCGTCCCTAGCTCCAAGCTCCTACAATGAGCAGTTCTTC
TRBJ2-1	NA	NA	TRBV5-1	CASSTTGSEYNEQFF	TGCGCCAGCAGTACTACAGGGTCAGAGTACAATGAGCAGTTCTTC
TRBJ2-1	few	NA	TRBV7-2	CASSLASVYNEQFF	TGTGCCAGCAGCTTAGCTAGCGTGTACAATGAGCAGTTCTTC
TRBJ1-1	NA	NA	TRBV4-1	CASSPGTLNTEAFF	TGCGCCAGCAGCCCAGGGACACTGAACACTGAAGCTTTCTTT
TRBJ2-7	NA	NA	TRBV28	CASASSYEQYF	TGTGCCAGCGCGAGCTCCTACGAGCAGTACTTC